The next 27 T cell receptor beta chains were all read from a single sample in a study of T cell responses to AZD1222 COVID-19 vaccine. The assay was immunoSEQ multiplex PCR, and TCRdb's table has in-frame clones only and misses some. The sample lists 190,000 or so clones, 88% occurring once. Material: peripheral blood, obtained 28 days after the second AZD1222 dose. The receptors were sampled from an adult who received the AZD1222 COVID-19 vaccine.

V gene TRBV5-1 combines with J gene TRBJ1-1; D is undetermined. CDR1 and CDR2 from the germline V gene are SGHRS and YFSETQ. The V end lost 4 bases, the J end lost 4 bases, and 11 bases lay between the germline ends. This CDR3 is built from 13 residues. The CDR3 sequence: CASSPSWTTEAFF. As DNA, the CDR3 is TGCGCCAGCAGCCCAAGCTGGACCACTGAAGCTTTCTTT. The complete variable domain, with remaining parts taken from reference TRBV5-1 and TRBJ1-1, reads KAGVTQTPRYLIKTRGQQVTLSCSPISGHRSVSWYQQTPGQGLQFLFEYFSETQRNKGNFPGRFSGRQFSNSRSEMNVSTLELGDSALYLCASSPSWTTEAFFGQGTRLTVV.

V and J are TRBV24-1 and TRBJ1-2; 8 bases are a match to TRBD1. Trimming removed 3 bases from V and 3 bases from J; junction bases left unmatched: 8. Germline values: CDR1 KGHDR, CDR2 SFDVKD. This CDR3 is 16 amino acids long. CDR3 loop: CATSDLSAGGHYGYTF. The CDR3 nucleotides are TGTGCCACCAGTGATCTGAGCGCAGGGGGCCACTATGGCTACACCTTC.

CDR3 bases: TGTGCCAGCAGTTTAGGTCAGGCCCCTGGAAACACCATATATTTT. This encodes CASSLGQAPGNTIYF. The V gene is TRBV28, the J gene TRBJ1-3; D unclear. Germline CDR1 is MDHEN and CDR2 is SYDVKM. The CDR3 is 15 amino acids. V lost 2 bases and J 2 bases, leaving 10 bases between the germline ends.

This clone was seen once. This chain joins TRBV28 and TRBJ2-7; 7 bases fit TRBD2. CDR3 length equals 14 residues. CDR1 is MDHEN, CDR2 SYDVKM, per germline. In DNA, the CDR3 is TGTGCATGTAAGCCCAGCGGGAAGTCCTACGAGCAGTACTTC. The encoded protein is CACKPSGKSYEQYF.

The chain uses TRBV19 and TRBJ1-1; 7 nucleotides line up with TRBD1. Per germline, CDR1 LNHDA and CDR2 SQIVND (reference sequence). Trimming took 7 bases from V and 3 from J; bases not matched to a gene: 5. The CDR3 is made up of 13 amino acids. The CDR3 DNA reads as TGTGCCAGTAAAGACAGGGCGGACACTGAAGCTTTCTTT. Translated: CASKDRADTEAFF.

This clone occurred once. This chain uses TRBV2 with TRBJ1-5; possibly TRBD1 for D (5 bases). This CDR3 has 15 amino acids. Germline V gene sequence: CDR1 SNHLY, CDR2 FYNNEI. Trimming left V 7 bases short and J 6 bases short, with 19 bases between. Here the CDR3 DNA reads TGTGCCAGCACCGAGGTCAGGGCATCTATTCAGCCCCAGCATTTT. Its translation: CASTEVRASIQPQHF. Full variable domain (remainder filled in from reference TRBV2 and TRBJ1-5): EPEVTQTPSHQVTQMGQEVILRCVPISNHLYFYWYRQILGQKVEFLVSFYNNEISEKSEIFDDQFSVERPDGSNFTLKIRSTKLEDSAMYFCASTEVRASIQPQHFGDGTRLSIL.

A few counts support this clone. J is TRBJ2-5 and V is TRBV11-2; D possibly corresponds to TRBD1 (5 bases). V lost 5 bases to trimming and J lost 4 bases, with 8 bases between them. CDR3 length: 12 residues. Per germline, CDR1 SGHAT and CDR2 FQNNGV. This CDR3 reads CASSPQGETQYF. The DNA for the CDR3 is TGTGCCAGCAGCCCCCAGGGAGAGACCCAGTACTTC.

V is TRBV6-5 and J is TRBJ2-7, with a possible D match to TRBD1 (6 bases). Per germline, CDR1 MNHEY and CDR2 SVGAGI. CDR3 length equals 14 residues. Between the trimmed V and J ends, which lost 5 bases and 6 bases, there was a span of 17 bases. CDR3 sequence (DNA): TGTGCCAGCAGTCCGACAGGCGCGATCTCCGAGCAGTACTTC. Its translation: CASSPTGAISEQYF.

The chain employs TRBV7-2 and TRBJ2-1, with TRBD1 as a possible D gene (5 bases). This CDR3 comprises 15 residues. The germline gives CDR1 SGHTA, CDR2 FQGNSA. V dropped 5 bases and J dropped 4 bases, with 15 bases sitting between them. In DNA, the CDR3 is TGTGCCAGCAGCCTCGTAGCAGGGTCGTACAATGAGCAGTTCTTC. This codes for CASSLVAGSYNEQFF.

The CDR3 protein is CAWSEGLSGNTIYF. The CDR3 bases are TGTGCCTGGAGTGAAGGTCTCTCTGGAAACACCATATATTTT. The chain recombines TRBV30 with TRBJ1-3; D unresolved. V lost 1 base, J lost 0 bases, and 7 bases lay in between. This CDR3 is 14 amino acids long. The germline V gene has CDR1 GTSNPN and CDR2 SVGIG (reference sequence).

The chain carries TRBV19 and TRBJ2-7, with 9 bases matching TRBD1. Germline-derived CDR1 and CDR2 are LNHDA and SQIVND (reference sequence). The CDR3 length is 15 residues. V lost 3 bases, J lost 3 bases, and 6 bases stayed unmatched. Here the CDR3 DNA reads TGTGCCAGTAGTATGAGGACAGGGGATCGCTACGAGCAGTACTTC. Amino acids: CASSMRTGDRYEQYF.

This clone was counted a single time. The chain combines TRBV27 with TRBJ2-7, with 11 nucleotides matching TRBD1. Trimming took 4 bases from V and 0 from J; bases not matched to a gene: 5. The CDR3 covers 16 residues. Germline V CDR1 and CDR2: MNHEY, SMNVEV (reference sequence). As DNA, the CDR3 is TGTGCCAGCAGTTCCCCCGGGACAGGGGGCTCCTACGAGCAGTACTTC. This codes for CASSSPGTGGSYEQYF.

The V gene is TRBV28, the J gene TRBJ1-3; no firm D call. Trimming left V 2 bases short and J 0 bases short, with 5 bases between. CDR1 is MDHEN and CDR2 is SYDVKM in the germline V gene. The CDR3 runs 14 residues. CDR3 nucleotide sequence: TGTGCCAGCAGTTTAATAACCTCTGGAAACACCATATATTTT. Translation gives CASSLITSGNTIYF.

The rearrangement uses TRBV6-2 or TRBV6-3 and TRBJ2-3, with 8 bases lining up with TRBD2. The CDR3 is 15 residues long. With 5 bases clipped from V and 4 bases from J, the junction kept 8 bases outside the gene matches. Looked up from germline, CDR1 is MNHEY and CDR2 is SVGEGT. Written as DNA, the CDR3 is TGTGCCAGCAGTCCCGGGGGACTAGGAGCAGATACGCAGTATTTT. Translated, it gives CASSPGGLGADTQYF.

The chain couples TRBV7-6 to TRBJ2-7; TRBD1 matches at 9 bases. CDR1 is SGHVS and CDR2 is FNYEAQ in the germline V gene. The CDR3 is 15 residues long. V trimming: 9 bases; J trimming: 5 bases; junction bases outside the gene matches: 14. CDR3 loop: CARWTGVGYSDEQYF. For the CDR3, the DNA is TGTGCCAGGTGGACAGGGGTCGGCTATTCAGACGAGCAGTACTTC.

The genes are TRBV28 and TRBJ1-1; D remains ambiguous. The CDR3 has 11 amino acids. Trimming shortened V by 11 bases and J by 4 bases, and 11 bases separated the two germline ends. CDR1 and CDR2 from the germline V gene are MDHEN and SYDVKM. The CDR3, as DNA: TGTGCCGTCCAAAAGGGCACTGAAGCTTTCTTT. This translates into CAVQKGTEAFF.

The rearrangement joins TRBV7-3 to TRBJ1-2, with 8 bases matching TRBD1. After removal of 4 bases from V and 8 bases from J, the junction contained 6 bases not matched to a gene. CDR1 is SGHTA and CDR2 is FQGTGA in the germline V gene. The CDR3 spans 13 residues. This CDR3 reads CASSSRTGNGYTF. CDR3 bases: TGTGCCAGCAGCTCCCGGACAGGGAACGGCTACACCTTC.

The rearrangement joins TRBV6-5 to TRBJ2-7; 9 nucleotides agree with TRBD2. The germline gives CDR1 MNHEY, CDR2 SVGAGI. There are 16 residues in the CDR3. The J segment lost 4 bases and the V segment lost 2 bases, leaving 9 bases of the junction unmatched. The DNA for the CDR3 is TGTGCCAGCAGTTACCAGACTAGCGGAGCAAGGTACGAGCAGTACTTC. The encoded protein is CASSYQTSGARYEQYF.

This clone has a single count. This chain uses TRBV20-1 with TRBJ2-3; a possible D gene is TRBD1 (6 bases). Trimming pared 3 bases from V and 3 bases from J, leaving 19 bases between. The CDR3 loop spans 16 amino acids. Per the germline V gene, CDR1 is DFQATT and CDR2 is SNEGSKA (reference sequence). The CDR3 reads CSASGVLQGSTDTQYF. The CDR3, as DNA: TGCAGTGCTAGTGGGGTTTTACAGGGTTCTACAGATACGCAGTATTTT.

The chain uses TRBV29-1 and TRBJ2-2, with TRBD1 matching over 11 bases. This CDR3 has 13 amino acids. V lost 5 bases, J lost 6 bases, and 2 bases stayed unmatched. CDR1 and CDR2 from the germline V gene are SQVTM and ANQGSEA. The CDR3 protein is CSVRDRGSGELFF. The DNA of the CDR3 is TGCAGCGTTCGGGACAGGGGGTCCGGGGAGCTGTTTTTT.

This rearrangement joins TRBV7-8 to TRBJ1-5; 7 bases agree with TRBD1. V dropped 2 bases and J dropped 4; count of bases not matched to a gene: 5. Germline CDR1 SGHVS, CDR2 FQNEAQ. The CDR3 is made up of 15 amino acids. The CDR3 DNA reads TGTGCCAGCAGCTTAAACAGGGGTCGGAATCAGCCCCAGCATTTT. This translates into CASSLNRGRNQPQHF.

This clone was detected only a few times. The rearrangement joins TRBV6-6 to TRBJ1-2; TRBD1 aligns across 10 bases. V gave up 5 bases and J gave up 8 bases; unmatched junction bases: 17. CDR3 length: 17 residues. CDR1 and CDR2 (germline): MNHNY, SVGAGI (reference sequence). Here the CDR3 DNA reads TGTGCCAGCAGTCTGACGAGTCCCGGGACAGGGGCCGGGGGCTACACCTTC. Its translation is CASSLTSPGTGAGGYTF.

This clone came up a few times. The chain couples TRBV18 to TRBJ1-5; D is perhaps TRBD1 (6 bases). CDR3 size: 14 residues. V lost 2 bases, J lost 4 bases, and 9 bases lay in between. Germline-derived CDR1 and CDR2 are KGHSH and LQKENI. This CDR3 is CASSPSQGNQPQHF. The CDR3 DNA sequence: TGTGCCAGCTCACCATCTCAGGGGAATCAGCCCCAGCATTTT.

Remarks on this clone: The same CDR3 arises from other DNA sequences in this sample as well. This chain links TRBV24-1 with TRBJ2-7; 8 bases agree with TRBD1. Germline assignment: CDR1 KGHDR and CDR2 SFDVKD. V lost 3 bases and J lost 4; bases outside the gene matches: 7. CDR3 length: 15 amino acids. CDR3 coding DNA: TGTGCCACCAGTGATCCAGGACAGGGCTCTTACGAGCAGTACTTC. Protein: CATSDPGQGSYEQYF.

The chain couples TRBV28 to TRBJ1-6, with unresolved D. V was clipped by 5 bases and J by 3 bases, with 17 bases between them. Germline V gene lookup returns CDR1 MDHEN and CDR2 SYDVKM. The CDR3 totals 17 residues. The CDR3 protein is CASSPTRPTHYNSPLHF. CDR3 sequence (DNA): TGTGCCAGCAGTCCCACCCGACCGACCCACTATAATTCACCCCTCCACTTT.

CDR3 in amino acids: CASSLLVAGFPDTQYF. The CDR3 DNA follows: TGTGCCAGCAGCTTGCTCGTAGCGGGCTTCCCGGATACGCAGTATTTT. The rearrangement links TRBV5-6 to TRBJ2-3; 7 bases map to TRBD2. The V gene end was trimmed by 1 base and the J gene end by 6 bases; junction bases not matched to a gene: 11. The CDR3 length is 16 residues. CDR1 and CDR2 (germline): SGHDT, YYEEEE. Using reference TRBV5-6 and TRBJ2-3 for the parts outside the CDR3, the full variable domain is DAGVTQSPTHLIKTRGQQVTLRCSPKSGHDTVSWYQQALGQGPQFIFQYYEEEERQRGNFPDRFSGHQFPNYSSELNVNALLLGDSALYLCASSLLVAGFPDTQYFGPGTRLTVL.

This chain uses TRBV29-1 with TRBJ2-1; 7 positions agree with TRBD1. The CDR3 contains 13 residues. Looked up from germline, CDR1 is SQVTM and CDR2 is ANQGSEA. Trimming took 5 bases from V and 4 from J; bases not matched to a gene: 5. The CDR3 DNA reads as TGCAGCGTTACGGGACAGCGATACAATGAGCAGTTCTTC. Protein: CSVTGQRYNEQFF.